The 14 T cell receptor beta chains reported below all come from one sample, sequenced in a study of OX40 agonist ivuxolimab in advanced cancers. The method was immunoSEQ multiplex PCR; TCRdb's version includes in-frame clones alone and lacks a portion of them. Seen here are some 16,000 clones, 65% to 80% observed once, and the top ten hold 36%. The specimen was CD4+ or CD8+ T cells sorted from blood, collected in a trial of the OX40 agonist ivuxolimab. Receptors were obtained from an adult with an advanced solid tumor such as melanoma, head and neck, liver or kidney cancer.

V gene TRBV9 combines with J gene TRBJ2-1; 7 nucleotides line up with TRBD1. The V gene end was trimmed by 4 bases and the J gene end by 1 base; junction bases not matched to a gene: 11. CDR3 size: 17 residues. In germline, CDR1 is SGDLS, CDR2 YYNGEE. The chain's CDR3 is CASSSRPGTASYNEQFF. Written as DNA, the CDR3 is TGTGCCAGCAGCTCTCGACCCGGGACAGCTTCCTACAATGAGCAGTTCTTC.

The chain couples TRBV5-5 to TRBJ1-1; D not certain. Germline assignment: CDR1 SGHKS and CDR2 YYEKEE (reference sequence). The CDR3 has 13 amino acids. Trimming cost V 2 bases and J 6 bases, with 11 bases left between them. The CDR3 sequence is CASSFFLKSEAFF. CDR3 DNA: TGTGCCAGCAGCTTTTTCTTAAAATCTGAAGCTTTCTTT. Drawing the rest from reference TRBV5-5 and TRBJ1-1, the complete variable domain is DAGVTQSPTHLIKTRGQQVTLRCSPISGHKSVSWYQQVLGQGPQFIFQYYEKEERGRGNFPDRFSARQFPNYSSELNVNALLLGDSALYLCASSFFLKSEAFFGQGTRLTVV.

The chain couples TRBV18 to TRBJ2-3; 8 nucleotides line up with TRBD2. This CDR3 has 19 amino acids. The germline V gene has CDR1 KGHSH and CDR2 LQKENI. The J segment lost 3 bases and the V segment lost 3 bases, leaving 17 bases of the junction unmatched. The CDR3 loop reads CASSPFDASGRRGTDTQYF. In nucleotides, the CDR3 is TGTGCCAGCTCACCGTTCGATGCCAGCGGGAGAAGGGGGACAGATACGCAGTATTTT.

This clone has just one count. This sample also contains other DNA sequences that code for the same CDR3. The rearrangement uses TRBV27 and TRBJ2-7; perhaps TRBD1 as D (5 bases). Trimming pared 3 bases from V and 3 bases from J, leaving 12 bases between. Germline V gene data show CDR1 as MNHEY and CDR2 as SMNVEV (reference sequence). The CDR3 covers 14 residues. In DNA form, the CDR3 reads TGTGCCAGCAGTTTCTTGGGGCAGGGCTACGAGCAGTACTTC. Protein: CASSFLGQGYEQYF.

The gene calls are TRBV30 and TRBJ1-1; D may be TRBD1 (5 bases). The germline CDR1 and CDR2 sequences are GTSNPN and SVGIG (reference sequence). CDR3 length equals 12 residues. V lost 4 bases and J lost 8, with 14 bases in between. The CDR3 coding sequence is TGTGCCTGGAACCCCCCGGGGCCCGAAGCTTTCTTT. Its translation: CAWNPPGPEAFF.

This clone was picked up one time. J is TRBJ1-5 and V is TRBV28; 7 nucleotides line up with TRBD1. This CDR3 has 14 residues. Germline V lookup: CDR1 MDHEN, CDR2 SYDVKM. The trim removed 6 bases at V and 2 bases at J, leaving 4 bases unmatched. The CDR3: CASSSGTGNQPQHF. DNA for the CDR3: TGTGCCAGCAGCTCCGGGACAGGCAATCAGCCCCAGCATTTT.

The V and J genes are TRBV27 and TRBJ2-3, with 8 positions matching TRBD2. CDR1 and CDR2 (germline): MNHEY, SMNVEV (reference sequence). V trimming: 8 bases; J trimming: 8 bases; junction bases outside the gene matches: 18. There are 16 residues in the CDR3. The chain's CDR3 is CASRTNLAGRFGTQYF. CDR3 DNA sequence: TGTGCCAGCCGAACCAACTTAGCGGGAAGATTCGGTACGCAGTATTTT.

This CDR3 is CSAAIEETQYF. Here the CDR3 DNA reads TGCAGTGCCGCTATCGAAGAGACCCAGTACTTC. The rearrangement uses TRBV20-1 and TRBJ2-5; D is uncertain. CDR1 is DFQATT and CDR2 is SNEGSKA in the germline V gene (reference sequence). The CDR3 length is 11 residues. V lost 6 bases and J 3 bases, leaving 8 bases between the germline ends.

The chain combines TRBV5-6 with TRBJ2-7; no firm D call. V lost 1 base and J 3 bases, leaving 8 bases between the germline ends. The CDR3 spans 13 residues. From germline, CDR1 is SGHDT and CDR2 YYEEEE. The CDR3 region is CASSLPGDYEQYF. The CDR3 DNA follows: TGTGCCAGCAGCTTGCCAGGAGACTACGAGCAGTACTTC.

The CDR3 DNA is TGTGCCAGCAGCTTGTTGGCGGGAGGCACAGATACGCAGTATTTT. Protein product: CASSLLAGGTDTQYF. V is TRBV5-6 and J is TRBJ2-3; 7 nucleotides agree with TRBD2. The V gene's germline CDR1 is SGHDT and CDR2 YYEEEE. J lost 1 base, V lost 1 base, and 3 bases had no gene match. This CDR3 has 15 amino acids.

The chain combines TRBV28 with TRBJ2-7; D gene ambiguous. Trimming took off 3 bases at V and 4 bases at J, with 13 bases between the two ends. The CDR3 is 14 residues long. Germline-derived CDR1 and CDR2 are MDHEN and SYDVKM. CDR3 nucleotide sequence: TGTGCCAGCAGTTTTGTCGGTTTTGGGTACGAGCAGTACTTC. It specifies CASSFVGFGYEQYF.

The chain is built from TRBV11-3 and TRBJ2-2; 9 nucleotides agree with TRBD1. Trimming cost V 5 bases and J 4 bases; bases outside gene matches: 5. Looked up from germline, CDR1 is SGHNT and CDR2 is YENEEA. The CDR3 has 15 amino acids. The CDR3 DNA reads as TGTGCCAGCAGCCACAGGGGGCGGGTCACCGGGGAGCTGTTTTTT. Encoded protein: CASSHRGRVTGELFF.

This chain connects TRBV9 to TRBJ2-7; possibly TRBD1 for D (5 bases). The CDR3 has 14 amino acids. Germline lookup yields CDR1 SGDLS and CDR2 YYNGEE. The ends were cut back, 4 bases at V and 6 bases at J, with 17 bases in the middle. The CDR3 nucleotides are TGTGCCAGCAGCTCAACAGGTGGAATCGTCGAGCAGTACTTC. This codes for CASSSTGGIVEQYF.

This clone was seen only once. The rearrangement joins TRBV30 to TRBJ2-2; the match to TRBD1 covers 7 bases. The J segment lost 1 base and the V segment lost 7 bases, leaving 6 bases of the junction unmatched. The CDR3 contains 14 residues. Germline V lookup: CDR1 GTSNPN, CDR2 SVGIG (reference sequence). The CDR3, as DNA: TGTGCCTTTAAAGGGACAGTGAACACCGGGGAGCTGTTTTTT. It is translated as CAFKGTVNTGELFF.